The clone carrying this T cell receptor beta chain was seen a few times. As yet, its antigen is unknown. MiXCR, run by TCRdb on the 5' RACE reads, gives a single entry per CDR3 protein. The sample lists about 210,000 distinct CDR3 sequences; less than 3.5% were seen once. These data originate in a study of T cells after yellow fever vaccination. Overall study context: Preparation used SMART-Seq v4 Ultra Low Input for the low-cell-number fractions.

Broader study findings: The appearance of a small share of clonotypes in both CD4 and CD8 compartments was observed.

This CDR3 has 13 amino acids. Germline CDR1 reads DFQATT; CDR2 reads SNEGSKA (reference sequence). After removal of 4 bases from V and 6 bases from J, the junction contained 7 bases not matched to a gene. This clonotype originated in a man aged 18 to 35 who received the YFV17D yellow fever vaccine. The chain carries TRBV20-1 and TRBJ2-7; 9 bases fit TRBD1. The sequencing here drew on CD4+ T cells sorted from PBMCs, taken 10 days after the yellow fever booster vaccination. The CDR3 spells CSAIPTGGAEQYF. Here the CDR3 DNA reads TGCAGTGCTATCCCGACAGGGGGGGCCGAGCAGTACTTC.